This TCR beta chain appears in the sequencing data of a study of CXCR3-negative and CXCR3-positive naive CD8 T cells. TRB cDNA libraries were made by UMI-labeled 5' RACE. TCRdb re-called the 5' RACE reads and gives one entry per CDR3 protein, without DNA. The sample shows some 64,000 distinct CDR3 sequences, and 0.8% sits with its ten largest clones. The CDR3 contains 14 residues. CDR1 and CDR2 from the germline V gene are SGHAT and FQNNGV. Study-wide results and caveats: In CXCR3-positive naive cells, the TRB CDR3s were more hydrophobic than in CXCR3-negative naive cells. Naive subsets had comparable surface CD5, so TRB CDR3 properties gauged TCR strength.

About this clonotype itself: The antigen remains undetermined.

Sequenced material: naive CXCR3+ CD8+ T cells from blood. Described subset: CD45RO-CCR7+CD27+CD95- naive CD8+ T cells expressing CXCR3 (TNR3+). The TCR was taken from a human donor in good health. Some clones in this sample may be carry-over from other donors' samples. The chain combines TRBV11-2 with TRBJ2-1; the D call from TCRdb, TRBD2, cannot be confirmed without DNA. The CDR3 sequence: CASSWDSTYNEQFF. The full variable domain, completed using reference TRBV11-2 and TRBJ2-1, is EAGVAQSPRYKIIEKRQSVAFWCNPISGHATLYWYQQILGQGPKLLIQFQNNGVVDDSQLPKDRFSAERLKGVDSTLKIQPAKLEDSAVYLCASSWDSTYNEQFFGPGTRLTVL.